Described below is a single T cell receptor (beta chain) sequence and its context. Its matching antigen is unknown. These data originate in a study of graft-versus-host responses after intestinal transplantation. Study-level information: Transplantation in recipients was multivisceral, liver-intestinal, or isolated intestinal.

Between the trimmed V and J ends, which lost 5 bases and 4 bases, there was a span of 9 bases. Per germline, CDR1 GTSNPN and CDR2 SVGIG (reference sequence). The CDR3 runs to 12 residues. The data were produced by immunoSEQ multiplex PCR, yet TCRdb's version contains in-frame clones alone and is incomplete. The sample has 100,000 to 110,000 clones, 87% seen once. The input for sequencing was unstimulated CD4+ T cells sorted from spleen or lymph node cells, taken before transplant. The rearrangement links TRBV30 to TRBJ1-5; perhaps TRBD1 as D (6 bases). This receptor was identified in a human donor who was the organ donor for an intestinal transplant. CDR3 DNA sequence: TGTGCCTGGCAACAGGGAAATCAGCCCCAGCATTTT. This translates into CAWQQGNQPQHF.